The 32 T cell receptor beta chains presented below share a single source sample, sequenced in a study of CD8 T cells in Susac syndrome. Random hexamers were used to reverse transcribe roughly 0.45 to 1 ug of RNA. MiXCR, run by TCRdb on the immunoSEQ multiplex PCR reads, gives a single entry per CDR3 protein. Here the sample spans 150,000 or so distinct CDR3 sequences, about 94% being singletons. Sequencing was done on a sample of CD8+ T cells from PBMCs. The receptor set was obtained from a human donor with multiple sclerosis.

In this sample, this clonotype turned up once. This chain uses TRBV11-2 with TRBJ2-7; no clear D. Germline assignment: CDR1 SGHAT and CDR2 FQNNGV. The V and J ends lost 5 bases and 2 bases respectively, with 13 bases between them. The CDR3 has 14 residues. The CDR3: CASSPRGIAYEQYF. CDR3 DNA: TGTGCCAGCAGCCCCCGCGGCATAGCCTACGAGCAGTACTTC. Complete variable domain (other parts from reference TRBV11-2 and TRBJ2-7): EAGVAQSPRYKIIEKRQSVAFWCNPISGHATLYWYQQILGQGPKLLIQFQNNGVVDDSQLPKDRFSAERLKGVDSTLKIQPAKLEDSAVYLCASSPRGIAYEQYFGPGTRLTVT.

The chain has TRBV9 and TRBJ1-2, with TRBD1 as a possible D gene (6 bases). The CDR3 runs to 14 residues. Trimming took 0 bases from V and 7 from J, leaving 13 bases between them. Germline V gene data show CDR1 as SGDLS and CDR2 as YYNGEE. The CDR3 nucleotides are TGTGCCAGCAGCGTAGATGGGGGGCTTAGTGGCTACACCTTC. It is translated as CASSVDGGLSGYTF.

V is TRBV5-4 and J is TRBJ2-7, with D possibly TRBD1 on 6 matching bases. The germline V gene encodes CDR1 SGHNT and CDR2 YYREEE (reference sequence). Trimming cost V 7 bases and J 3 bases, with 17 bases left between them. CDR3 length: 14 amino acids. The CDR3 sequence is CASGNRDTYYEQYF. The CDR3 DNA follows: TGTGCCAGCGGGAACCGGGACACGTACTACGAGCAGTACTTC.

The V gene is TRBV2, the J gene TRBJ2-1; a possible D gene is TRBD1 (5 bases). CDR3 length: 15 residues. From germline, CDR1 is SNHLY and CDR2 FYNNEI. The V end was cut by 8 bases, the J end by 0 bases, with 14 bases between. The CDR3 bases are TGTGCCAGCCTTAGACAGTCACACTCCTACAATGAGCAGTTCTTC. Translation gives CASLRQSHSYNEQFF.

The CDR3: CSVLTRTEQFF. As DNA, the CDR3 is TGCAGCGTTTTGACACGGACGGAGCAGTTCTTC. The chain employs TRBV29-1 and TRBJ2-1; D gene ambiguous. V dropped 5 bases and J dropped 10 bases, with 12 bases sitting between them. Germline lookup yields CDR1 SQVTM and CDR2 ANQGSEA. This CDR3 has 11 residues.

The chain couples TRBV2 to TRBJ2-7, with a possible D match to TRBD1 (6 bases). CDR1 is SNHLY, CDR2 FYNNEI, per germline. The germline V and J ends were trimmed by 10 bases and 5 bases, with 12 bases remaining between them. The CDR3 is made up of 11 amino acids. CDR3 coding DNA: TGTGCCACCCAAGGGGGACACGAGCAGTACTTC. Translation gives CATQGGHEQYF.

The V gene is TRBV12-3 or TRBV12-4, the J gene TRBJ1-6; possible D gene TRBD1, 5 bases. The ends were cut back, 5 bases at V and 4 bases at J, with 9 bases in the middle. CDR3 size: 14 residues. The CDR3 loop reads CASSLQEYNSPLHF. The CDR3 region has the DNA TGTGCCAGCAGTCTACAGGAATATAATTCACCCCTCCACTTT.

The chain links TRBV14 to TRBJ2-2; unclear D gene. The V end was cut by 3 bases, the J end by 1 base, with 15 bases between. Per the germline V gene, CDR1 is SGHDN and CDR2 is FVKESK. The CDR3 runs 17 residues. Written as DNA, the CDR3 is TGTGCCAGCAGCCAGGTAACCGGTGGAGTGAACACCGGGGAGCTGTTTTTT. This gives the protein CASSQVTGGVNTGELFF.

The CDR3 loop is CSASRPGQGSQPQHF. CDR3 nucleotide sequence: TGCAGTGCTAGTCGCCCCGGACAGGGTAGTCAGCCCCAGCATTTT. The chain joins TRBV20-1 to TRBJ1-5; TRBD1 aligns across 8 bases. Germline assignment: CDR1 DFQATT and CDR2 SNEGSKA (reference sequence). V shed 3 bases, J shed 6 bases, and the junction held 10 bases outside the gene matches. The CDR3 is 15 amino acids.

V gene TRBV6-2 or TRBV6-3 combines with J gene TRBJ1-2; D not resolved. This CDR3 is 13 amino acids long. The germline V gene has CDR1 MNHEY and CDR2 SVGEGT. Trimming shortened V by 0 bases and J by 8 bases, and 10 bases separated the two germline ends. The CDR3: CASSYSSLRGYTF. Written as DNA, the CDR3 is TGTGCCAGCAGTTACTCCTCGCTGAGGGGCTACACCTTC.

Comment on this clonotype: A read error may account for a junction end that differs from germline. CDR3 DNA sequence: TGTGCCAGCAGCCAAGATCCCACGACAGGGGGGATCTTC. Encoded protein: CASSQDPTTGGIF. This chain links TRBV3-1 with TRBJ2-7, with 9 bases that match TRBD1. This CDR3 has 13 amino acids. CDR1 and CDR2 from the germline V gene are LGHDT and YNNKEL (reference sequence).

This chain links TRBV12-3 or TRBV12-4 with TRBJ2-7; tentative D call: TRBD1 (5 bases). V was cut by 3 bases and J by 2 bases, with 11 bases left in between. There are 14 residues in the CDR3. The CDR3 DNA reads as TGTGCCAGCAGTTTGGCCCCAGGGACCTACGAGCAGTACTTC. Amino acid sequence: CASSLAPGTYEQYF.

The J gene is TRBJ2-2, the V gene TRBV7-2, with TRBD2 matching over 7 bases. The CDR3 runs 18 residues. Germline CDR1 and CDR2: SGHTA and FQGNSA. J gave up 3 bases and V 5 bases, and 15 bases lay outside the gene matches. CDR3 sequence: CASSIYRGEEEDTGELFF. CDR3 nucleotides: TGTGCCAGCAGCATTTATCGGGGGGAGGAGGAGGACACCGGGGAGCTGTTTTTT.

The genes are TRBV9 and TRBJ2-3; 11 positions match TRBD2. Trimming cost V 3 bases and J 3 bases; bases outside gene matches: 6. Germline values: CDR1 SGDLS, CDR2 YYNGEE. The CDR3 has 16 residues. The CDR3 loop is CASSDPVAGGTDTQYF. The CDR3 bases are TGTGCCAGCAGCGACCCAGTAGCGGGGGGGACAGATACGCAGTATTTT.

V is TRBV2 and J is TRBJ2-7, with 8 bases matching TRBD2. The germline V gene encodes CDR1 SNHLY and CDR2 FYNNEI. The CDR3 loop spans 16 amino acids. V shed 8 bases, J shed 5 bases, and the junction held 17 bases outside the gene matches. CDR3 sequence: CASAWDGTSIIHEQYF. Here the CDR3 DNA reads TGTGCCAGCGCCTGGGACGGGACTAGTATAATTCACGAGCAGTACTTC.

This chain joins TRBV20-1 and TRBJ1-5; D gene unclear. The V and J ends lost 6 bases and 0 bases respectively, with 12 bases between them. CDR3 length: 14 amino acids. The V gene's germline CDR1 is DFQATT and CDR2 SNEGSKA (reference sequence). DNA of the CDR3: TGCAGTGCCCGTGGCGCAAATAGCAATCAGCCCCAGCATTTT. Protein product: CSARGANSNQPQHF.

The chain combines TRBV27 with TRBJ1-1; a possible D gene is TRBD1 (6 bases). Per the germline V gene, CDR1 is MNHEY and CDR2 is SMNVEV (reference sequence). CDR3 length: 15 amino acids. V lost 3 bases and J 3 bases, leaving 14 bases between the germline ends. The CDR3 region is CASSFGGLKDTEAFF. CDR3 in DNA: TGTGCCAGCAGTTTCGGGGGGCTTAAAGACACTGAAGCTTTCTTT.

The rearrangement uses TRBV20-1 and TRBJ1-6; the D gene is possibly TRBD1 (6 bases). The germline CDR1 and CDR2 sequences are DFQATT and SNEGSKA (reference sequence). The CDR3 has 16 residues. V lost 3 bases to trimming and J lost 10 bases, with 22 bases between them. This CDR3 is CSARWRDRFDRSPLHF. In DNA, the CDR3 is TGCAGTGCTAGGTGGAGAGACAGGTTTGATCGGTCACCCCTCCACTTT.

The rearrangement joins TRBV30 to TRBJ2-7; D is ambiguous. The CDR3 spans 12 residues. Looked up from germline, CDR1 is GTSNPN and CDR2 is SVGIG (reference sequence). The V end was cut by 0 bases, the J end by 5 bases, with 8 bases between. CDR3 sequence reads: CAWSVGTHEQYF. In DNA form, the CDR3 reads TGTGCCTGGAGTGTAGGCACCCACGAGCAGTACTTC.

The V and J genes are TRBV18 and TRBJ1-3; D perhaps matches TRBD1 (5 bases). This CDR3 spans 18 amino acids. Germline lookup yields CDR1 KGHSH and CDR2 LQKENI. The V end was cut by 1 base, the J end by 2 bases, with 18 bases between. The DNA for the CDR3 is TGTGCCAGCTCACCACGGGCAGGGACGTACTCCACTGGAAACACCATATATTTT. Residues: CASSPRAGTYSTGNTIYF.

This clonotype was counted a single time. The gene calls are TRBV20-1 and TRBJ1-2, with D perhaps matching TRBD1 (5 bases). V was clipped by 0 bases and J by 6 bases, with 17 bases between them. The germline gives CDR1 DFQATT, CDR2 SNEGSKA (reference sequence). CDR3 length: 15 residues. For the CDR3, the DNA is TGCAGTGCTAGAGATCAGGCAGGGATGATCGATGGCTACACCTTC. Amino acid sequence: CSARDQAGMIDGYTF.

The CDR3 reads CASSASLAEQETQYF. As DNA, the CDR3 is TGTGCCAGCAGTGCGTCGTTGGCAGAACAAGAGACCCAGTACTTC. The chain carries TRBV27 and TRBJ2-5, with D unclear. This CDR3 has 15 residues. Germline CDR1 is MNHEY and CDR2 is SMNVEV (reference sequence). Trimming removed 5 bases at V and 2 bases at J, with 15 bases between.

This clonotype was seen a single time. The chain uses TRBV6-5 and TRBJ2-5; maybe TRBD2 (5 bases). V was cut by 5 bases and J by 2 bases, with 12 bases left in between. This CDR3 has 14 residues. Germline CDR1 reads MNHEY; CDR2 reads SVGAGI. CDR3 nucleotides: TGTGCCAGCAGTATACTACCGGGGCAAGAGACCCAGTACTTC. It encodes CASSILPGQETQYF.

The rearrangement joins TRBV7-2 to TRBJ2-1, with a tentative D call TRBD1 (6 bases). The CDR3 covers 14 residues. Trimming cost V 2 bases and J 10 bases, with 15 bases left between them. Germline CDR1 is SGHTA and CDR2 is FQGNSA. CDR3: CASSLTGMASEQFF. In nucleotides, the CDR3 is TGTGCCAGCAGCTTAACAGGGATGGCCAGCGAGCAGTTCTTC.

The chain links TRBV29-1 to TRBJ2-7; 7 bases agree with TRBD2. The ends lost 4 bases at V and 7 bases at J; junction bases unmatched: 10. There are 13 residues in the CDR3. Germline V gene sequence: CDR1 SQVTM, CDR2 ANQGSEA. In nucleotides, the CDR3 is TGCAGCGTTGGTTCCGGGGAGGGAGGGGAGCAGTACTTC. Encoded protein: CSVGSGEGGEQYF.

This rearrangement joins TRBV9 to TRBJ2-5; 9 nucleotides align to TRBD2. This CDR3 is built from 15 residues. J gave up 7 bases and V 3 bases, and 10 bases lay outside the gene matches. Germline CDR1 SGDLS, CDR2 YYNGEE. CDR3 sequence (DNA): TGTGCCAGCAGCGCCTTGGGGGCTAGCGGGGCGACCCAGTACTTC. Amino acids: CASSALGASGATQYF.

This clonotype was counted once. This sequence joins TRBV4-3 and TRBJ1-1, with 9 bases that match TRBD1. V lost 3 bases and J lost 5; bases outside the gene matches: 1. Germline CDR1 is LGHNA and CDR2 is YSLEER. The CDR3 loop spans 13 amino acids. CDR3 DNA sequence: TGCGCCAGCAGCCATGGACAGGGGACTGAAGCTTTCTTT. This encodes CASSHGQGTEAFF.

The chain's CDR3 is CASSEYGTGWGYTF. CDR3 sequence (DNA): TGTGCCAGCAGTGAATATGGGACAGGGTGGGGCTACACCTTC. V and J are TRBV25-1 and TRBJ1-2, with 9 bases lining up with TRBD1. The CDR3 runs 14 residues. V trimming: 0 bases; J trimming: 8 bases; junction bases outside the gene matches: 4. Germline CDR1 MGHDK, CDR2 SYGVNS.

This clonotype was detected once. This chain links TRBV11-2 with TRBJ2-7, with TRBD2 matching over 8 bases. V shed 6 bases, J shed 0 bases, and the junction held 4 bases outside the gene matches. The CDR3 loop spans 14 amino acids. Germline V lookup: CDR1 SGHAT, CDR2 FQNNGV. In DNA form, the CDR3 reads TGTGCCAGCAGGAGAAGCGGGAGCTCCTACGAGCAGTACTTC. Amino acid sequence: CASRRSGSSYEQYF.

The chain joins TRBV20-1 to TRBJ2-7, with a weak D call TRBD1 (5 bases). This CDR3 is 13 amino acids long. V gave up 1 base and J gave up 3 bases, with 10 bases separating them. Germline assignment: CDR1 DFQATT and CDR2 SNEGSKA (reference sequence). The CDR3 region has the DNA TGCAGTGCTAGAGTGCAGACAGACTACGAGCAGTACTTC. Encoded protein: CSARVQTDYEQYF.

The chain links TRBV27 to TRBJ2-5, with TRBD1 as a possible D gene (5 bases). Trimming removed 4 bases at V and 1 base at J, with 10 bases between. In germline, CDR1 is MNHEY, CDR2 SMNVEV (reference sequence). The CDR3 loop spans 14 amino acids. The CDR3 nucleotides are TGTGCCAGCAGTTCTCCGACAGTCCAAGAGACCCAGTACTTC. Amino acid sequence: CASSSPTVQETQYF.

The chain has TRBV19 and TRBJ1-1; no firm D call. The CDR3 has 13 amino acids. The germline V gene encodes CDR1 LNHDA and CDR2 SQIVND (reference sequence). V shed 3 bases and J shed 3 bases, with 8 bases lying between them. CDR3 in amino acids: CASSMSAYTEAFF. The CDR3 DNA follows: TGTGCCAGTAGTATGTCGGCCTACACTGAAGCTTTCTTT.